The 29 T cell receptor beta chains below come from one sample, sequenced in a study of T cell responses to AZD1222 COVID-19 vaccine. The method was immunoSEQ multiplex PCR; TCRdb's version includes in-frame clones alone and lacks a portion of them. The sample shows 80,000 or so clones, approximately 90% of them seen only once. The input for sequencing was peripheral blood, taken on day 0 of MenACWY control vaccination. All receptors derive from an adult in good health.

This rearrangement joins TRBV7-3 to TRBJ2-6, with D tentatively TRBD2 (5 bases). Trimming left V 2 bases short and J 4 bases short, with 9 bases between. This CDR3 comprises 15 residues. CDR1 is SGHTA, CDR2 FQGTGA, per germline. This CDR3 reads CASSLGPGGANVLTF. CDR3 nucleotide sequence: TGTGCCAGCAGCTTAGGGCCGGGAGGGGCCAACGTCCTGACTTTC.

V gene TRBV11-2 combines with J gene TRBJ1-4; D not resolved. The germline CDR1 and CDR2 sequences are SGHAT and FQNNGV. CDR3 size: 12 residues. Trimming shortened V by 5 bases and J by 7 bases, and 8 bases separated the two germline ends. CDR3 coding DNA: TGTGCCAGCAGCCCCCGAGTTGAAAAACTGTTTTTT. This codes for CASSPRVEKLFF.

The chain recombines TRBV15 with TRBJ2-7; D may be TRBD1 (7 bases). CDR1 is LNHNV and CDR2 is YYDKDF in the germline V gene (reference sequence). The CDR3 totals 14 residues. V lost 5 bases to trimming and J lost 2 bases, with 13 bases between them. The CDR3 nucleotides are TGTGCCACCAGCGGGAGGACAGGAACCTACGAGCAGTACTTC. This codes for CATSGRTGTYEQYF.

The chain recombines TRBV28 with TRBJ1-3, with D unclear. Germline V lookup: CDR1 MDHEN, CDR2 SYDVKM. The CDR3 sequence is 11 residues long. V lost 1 base and J 15 bases, leaving 10 bases between the germline ends. As DNA, the CDR3 is TGTGCCAGCAGTTTATATGGAGACCCATATTTT. It codes for CASSLYGDPYF.

This chain links TRBV24-1 with TRBJ2-3; D possibly corresponds to TRBD2 (5 bases). V was pared by 4 bases and J by 1 base, with 11 bases between. This CDR3 contains 15 residues. CDR1 is KGHDR and CDR2 is SFDVKD in the germline V gene. CDR3 DNA sequence: TGTGCCACCAGTGAAACCGCGGGCCGCACAGATACGCAGTATTTT. Translated, it gives CATSETAGRTDTQYF.

This clone came up once. The chain couples TRBV7-9 to TRBJ1-1; D call uncertain. Germline CDR1 is SEHNR and CDR2 is FQNEAQ (reference sequence). The V gene lost 5 bases and the J gene lost 7 bases, with 11 bases spanning the gap. The CDR3 covers 12 residues. The CDR3 here is CASSQRYFEAFF. Here the CDR3 DNA reads TGTGCCAGCAGCCAGAGATATTTTGAAGCTTTCTTT.

The rearrangement links TRBV19 to TRBJ2-2; the match to TRBD1 covers 9 bases. The CDR3 is made up of 16 amino acids. V dropped 5 bases and J dropped 5; count of bases not matched to a gene: 9. CDR1 is LNHDA, CDR2 SQIVND, per germline (reference sequence). CDR3 sequence reads: CASSPTGTGRTGELFF. CDR3 nucleotides: TGTGCCAGTAGTCCCACCGGGACAGGGCGTACCGGGGAGCTGTTTTTT.

The V call is TRBV29-1, the J call TRBJ2-1, with a possible D match to TRBD2 (5 bases). V was trimmed by 7 bases and J by 11 bases, leaving 15 bases between them. The V gene's germline CDR1 is SQVTM and CDR2 ANQGSEA. This CDR3 is 11 amino acids long. The CDR3 loop reads CSAKPGVKQFF. The CDR3 DNA reads TGCAGCGCCAAACCCGGGGTAAAGCAGTTCTTC.

This chain connects TRBV2 to TRBJ1-1; tentative D call: TRBD1 (5 bases). Germline V CDR1 and CDR2: SNHLY, FYNNEI. The V gene lost 4 bases and the J gene lost 1 base, with 10 bases spanning the gap. CDR3 length equals 14 residues. CDR3 sequence reads: CASSGLRGNTEAFF. DNA for the CDR3: TGTGCCAGCAGTGGATTGAGGGGGAACACTGAAGCTTTCTTT.

The chain has TRBV5-5 and TRBJ2-7; either TRBD1 or TRBD2 may supply D (5 bases each). The CDR3 covers 18 residues. Trimming left V 4 bases short and J 6 bases short, with 29 bases between. Germline V gene data show CDR1 as SGHKS and CDR2 as YYEKEE (reference sequence). In nucleotides, the CDR3 is TGTGCCAGCAGCCGGAGCCTAACAACCGGGCCGAGGGGTCTCGAGCAGTACTTC. Translation: CASSRSLTTGPRGLEQYF.

This rearrangement joins TRBV19 to TRBJ1-1; 9 bases agree with TRBD1. Trimming removed 3 bases from V and 5 bases from J; junction bases left unmatched: 4. The length of the CDR3 is 14 residues. Germline loops: CDR1 LNHDA, CDR2 SQIVND (reference sequence). In nucleotides, the CDR3 is TGTGCCAGTAGTATGACAGGGGGAGGAACTGAAGCTTTCTTT. The encoded protein is CASSMTGGGTEAFF.

This rearrangement joins TRBV19 to TRBJ2-7; tentative D call: TRBD1 (6 bases). Germline assignment: CDR1 LNHDA and CDR2 SQIVND (reference sequence). This CDR3 spans 17 amino acids. With 5 bases removed from V and 3 bases from J, the gap between germline ends came to 23 bases. CDR3 sequence: CASSPNHPRTAYYEQYF. In nucleotides, the CDR3 is TGTGCCAGTAGTCCCAACCACCCAAGGACAGCATACTACGAGCAGTACTTC. Filled out from reference TRBV19 and TRBJ2-7, the complete variable domain reads DGGITQSPKYLFRKEGQNVTLSCEQNLNHDAMYWYRQDPGQGLRLIYYSQIVNDFQKGDIAEGYSVSREKKESFPLTVTSAQKNPTAFYLCASSPNHPRTAYYEQYFGPGTRLTVT.

The J gene is TRBJ2-3, the V gene TRBV12-3 or TRBV12-4; D ambiguous. Trimming left V 3 bases short and J 10 bases short, with 11 bases between. This CDR3 contains 12 residues. CDR3 protein: CASSLGRSAQYF. The CDR3 DNA sequence: TGTGCCAGCAGTTTGGGTCGTTCTGCGCAGTATTTT.

The V gene is TRBV2, the J gene TRBJ2-3, with 15 bases identical to TRBD2. CDR1 is SNHLY and CDR2 is FYNNEI in the germline V gene. The CDR3 has 13 residues. J was trimmed by 5 bases and V by 9 bases; bases with no gene match: 0. The CDR3 coding sequence is TGTGCCAGGGGACTAGCGGGAGGAGATACGCAGTATTTT. Translation: CARGLAGGDTQYF. Using reference TRBV2 and TRBJ2-3 for the parts outside the CDR3, the full variable domain is EPEVTQTPSHQVTQMGQEVILRCVPISNHLYFYWYRQILGQKVEFLVSFYNNEISEKSEIFDDQFSVERPDGSNFTLKIRSTKLEDSAMYFCARGLAGGDTQYFGPGTRLTVL.

The chain carries TRBV2 and TRBJ2-7; a possible D gene is TRBD2 (6 bases). CDR1 and CDR2 (germline): SNHLY, FYNNEI. Trimming removed 0 bases from V and 6 bases from J, with 18 bases in between. This CDR3 has 16 amino acids. The CDR3 protein is CASSEAGPGERPEQYF. CDR3 coding DNA: TGTGCCAGCAGTGAAGCGGGGCCGGGAGAGCGACCCGAGCAGTACTTC. Full variable domain (rest looked up from reference TRBV2 and TRBJ2-7): EPEVTQTPSHQVTQMGQEVILRCVPISNHLYFYWYRQILGQKVEFLVSFYNNEISEKSEIFDDQFSVERPDGSNFTLKIRSTKLEDSAMYFCASSEAGPGERPEQYFGPGTRLTVT.

The V gene is TRBV6-2 or TRBV6-3, the J gene TRBJ1-1; 9 bases agree with TRBD1. The V and J ends lost 4 bases and 5 bases, in that order; junction bases with no gene match: 5. This CDR3 contains 14 residues. CDR1 and CDR2 (germline): MNHEY, SVGEGT. The CDR3 coding sequence is TGTGCCAGCAGTTCACAGGGGGCGAGTACTGAAGCTTTCTTT. The encoded protein is CASSSQGASTEAFF.

The V gene is TRBV5-1, the J gene TRBJ2-5; 8 bases are shared with TRBD1. The CDR3 has 14 amino acids. Losses at the gene ends were 2 bases for V and 8 bases for J; bases not matched to a gene: 8. Per germline, CDR1 SGHRS and CDR2 YFSETQ. This chain's CDR3 is CASSLQGEFDTQYF. The DNA of the CDR3 is TGCGCCAGCAGCTTACAGGGGGAATTCGACACCCAGTACTTC.

The chain joins TRBV5-4 to TRBJ2-5, with D hard to call. The CDR3 covers 14 residues. V was clipped by 1 base and J by 4 bases, with 11 bases between them. Germline lookup yields CDR1 SGHNT and CDR2 YYREEE (reference sequence). The CDR3 is CASSLPNSLETQYF. The CDR3 DNA is TGTGCCAGCAGCTTGCCGAATAGCCTAGAGACCCAGTACTTC. Complete variable domain (other parts from reference TRBV5-4 and TRBJ2-5): ETGVTQSPTHLIKTRGQQVTLRCSSQSGHNTVSWYQQALGQGPQFIFQYYREEENGRGNFPPRFSGLQFPNYSSELNVNALELDDSALYLCASSLPNSLETQYFGPGTRLLVL.

In this sample, this clone turned up once. The chain has TRBV29-1 and TRBJ1-5; D is perhaps TRBD1 (5 bases). Trimming stripped 3 bases from V and 0 bases from J, with 6 bases between. This CDR3 has 13 amino acids. Germline V gene sequence: CDR1 SQVTM, CDR2 ANQGSEA. The CDR3 loop reads CSVEGDSNQPQHF. CDR3 nucleotides: TGCAGCGTTGAGGGGGATAGCAATCAGCCCCAGCATTTT.

The chain is built from TRBV3-1 (or the pseudogene TRBV3-2) and TRBJ2-3; D not certain. V was pared by 1 base and J by 8 bases, with 10 bases between. The CDR3 is 13 amino acids. Germline V gene lookup returns CDR1 LGHDT and CDR2 YNNKEL (reference sequence). DNA of the CDR3: TGTGCCAGCAGCCAAGCGGGTTCAGGTACGCAGTATTTT. Translation gives CASSQAGSGTQYF.

J is TRBJ1-2 and V is TRBV11-2; D is uncertain. The V and J ends lost 1 base and 4 bases respectively, with 7 bases between them. CDR3 size: 13 residues. CDR1 SGHAT and CDR2 FQNNGV come from the germline V gene. CDR3 DNA sequence: TGTGCCAGCAGCTTAGCGGCAGCCTATGGCTACACCTTC. Protein: CASSLAAAYGYTF.

This chain connects TRBV30 to TRBJ1-5; D is perhaps TRBD1 (5 bases). Germline lookup yields CDR1 GTSNPN and CDR2 SVGIG (reference sequence). There are 14 residues in the CDR3. V was pared by 7 bases and J by 3 bases, with 16 bases between. CDR3 coding DNA: TGTGCCTCCAACCAGGGCAGTGACAATCAGCCCCAGCATTTT. Translation: CASNQGSDNQPQHF.

This chain connects TRBV28 to TRBJ2-7; TRBD1 matches 9 bases. Per the germline V gene, CDR1 is MDHEN and CDR2 is SYDVKM. CDR3 length: 15 amino acids. The trim removed 6 bases at V and 6 bases at J, leaving 12 bases unmatched. The CDR3, as DNA: TGTGCCAGCAGATACCCGGGACAGGGAACAATCGAGCAGTACTTC. As protein: CASRYPGQGTIEQYF.

The chain joins TRBV24-1 to TRBJ1-5; D gene ambiguous. The germline CDR1 and CDR2 sequences are KGHDR and SFDVKD. This CDR3 region has 15 residues. With 6 bases removed from V and 0 bases from J, the gap between germline ends came to 11 bases. The CDR3 region is CATSPAAYSNQPQHF. Here the CDR3 DNA reads TGTGCCACCAGTCCGGCAGCCTATAGCAATCAGCCCCAGCATTTT.

The chain is built from TRBV27 and TRBJ2-3; tentatively, D is TRBD1 (5 bases). CDR3 length equals 13 residues. Germline V gene lookup returns CDR1 MNHEY and CDR2 SMNVEV (reference sequence). Trimming removed 5 bases at V and 3 bases at J, with 9 bases between. The CDR3 DNA reads as TGTGCCAGCAGTACGCCAGGGACAGATACGCAGTATTTT. Translated, it gives CASSTPGTDTQYF.

The J gene is TRBJ2-7, the V gene TRBV27; D uncertain. V was cut by 3 bases and J by 5 bases, with 5 bases left in between. The CDR3 is 11 residues long. CDR1 and CDR2 (germline): MNHEY, SMNVEV (reference sequence). The CDR3 here is CASSFNHEQYF. DNA for the CDR3: TGTGCCAGCAGTTTTAATCACGAGCAGTACTTC.

The gene calls are TRBV10-3 and TRBJ2-1, with D perhaps matching TRBD2 (6 bases). Germline values: CDR1 ENHRY, CDR2 SYGVKD. The V and J ends lost 4 bases and 10 bases respectively, with 11 bases between them. The CDR3 consists of 12 residues. CDR3: CAISGDSLEQFF. CDR3 coding DNA: TGTGCCATCAGTGGGGACTCCCTGGAGCAGTTCTTC.

The chain links TRBV5-5 to TRBJ2-3, with a weak D call TRBD2 (6 bases). The CDR3 has 14 residues. Germline loops: CDR1 SGHKS, CDR2 YYEKEE (reference sequence). The germline V and J ends were trimmed by 2 bases and 5 bases, with 12 bases remaining between them. CDR3 in amino acids: CASSLVLALDTQYF. The CDR3 DNA sequence: TGTGCCAGCAGCTTAGTACTAGCCCTAGATACGCAGTATTTT. The variable domain in full, completed from reference TRBV5-5 and TRBJ2-3, reads DAGVTQSPTHLIKTRGQQVTLRCSPISGHKSVSWYQQVLGQGPQFIFQYYEKEERGRGNFPDRFSARQFPNYSSELNVNALLLGDSALYLCASSLVLALDTQYFGPGTRLTVL.

This rearrangement joins TRBV30 to TRBJ1-6; 7 bases line up with TRBD1. V dropped 1 base and J dropped 8; count of bases not matched to a gene: 2. CDR3 length: 13 amino acids. Per germline, CDR1 GTSNPN and CDR2 SVGIG (reference sequence). The CDR3 region has the DNA TGTGCCTGGAGTGACAGGGGCGATTCACCCCTCCACTTT. Protein sequence: CAWSDRGDSPLHF.